This T cell receptor beta chain was identified during a study of T cells in localized non-small cell lung cancer. Clones were read by immunoSEQ multiplex PCR, and TCRdb kept only the in-frame ones, dropping some. Of approximately 83,000 clones in the sample, roughly 91% were seen once. Findings of the study overall: Maximal T cell clonality occurred in uninvolved adjacent lung, with tumor ranking below it.

In regard to this clone: Its antigen is unidentified.

Unmatched junction bases numbered 19, after V lost 6 bases and J lost 4 bases. Germline CDR1 and CDR2: MGHDK and SYGVNS. CDR3 length equals 18 residues. The chain employs TRBV25-1 and TRBJ1-2; 8 bases are shared with TRBD1. This sequence originates from a woman aged 40-70 years with stage II squamous cell lung carcinoma. The source was PBMCs, collected before any cancer treatment. This CDR3 is CASSPRAFQGASGYGYTF. CDR3 bases: TGTGCCAGCAGCCCAAGGGCTTTTCAGGGGGCGTCCGGCTATGGCTACACCTTC.